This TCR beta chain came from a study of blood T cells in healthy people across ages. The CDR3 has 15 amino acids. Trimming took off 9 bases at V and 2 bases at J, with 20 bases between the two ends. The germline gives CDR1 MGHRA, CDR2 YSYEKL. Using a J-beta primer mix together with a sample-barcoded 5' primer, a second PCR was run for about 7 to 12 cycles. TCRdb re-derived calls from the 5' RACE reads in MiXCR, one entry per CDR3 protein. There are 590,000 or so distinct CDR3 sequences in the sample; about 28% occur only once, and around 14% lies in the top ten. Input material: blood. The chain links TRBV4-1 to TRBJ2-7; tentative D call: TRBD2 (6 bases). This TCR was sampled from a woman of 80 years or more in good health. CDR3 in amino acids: CASRLISGGAYEQYF. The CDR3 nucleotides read TGCGCCAGTCGACTCATTAGCGGAGGGGCCTACGAGCAGTACTTC.